This T cell receptor (beta chain) stems from a study of blood T cell repertoires in COVID-19. Looking at the study overall: Sites in the United States, Italy and Spain provided acute and convalescent COVID-19 samples. The cDNA or gDNA used as material had been derived from T cells, B-cell-depleted T cells, or PBMCs.

Libraries were prepared by immunoSEQ multiplex PCR; TCRdb keeps only in-frame clonotypes and omits some of them. The sample has about 200,000 clones, less than 85% seen once. The sequenced material came from peripheral blood. This sequence was found in a woman in her seventies with acute or convalescent COVID-19.

CDR3 in amino acids: CSVELGQPGANVLTF. The CDR3 DNA reads TGCAGCGTTGAACTGGGGCAGCCTGGGGCCAACGTCCTGACTTTC. The V gene is TRBV29-1, the J gene TRBJ2-6; TRBD1 might be the D (5 bases). This CDR3 is 15 amino acids long. Germline lookup yields CDR1 SQVTM and CDR2 ANQGSEA. V shed 2 bases and J shed 2 bases, with 10 bases lying between them.